Following are 5 T cell receptor beta chains from one sample sequenced in a study of cytomegalovirus exposure and HLA in healthy donors. A multiplex PCR was run with 60 Vbeta primers and 13 Jbeta primers. Sequencing used immunoSEQ multiplex PCR; TCRdb keeps in-frame clones, though not all of them. This sample has around 140,000 clones, with 75% to 90% found just once. The sequenced material came from PBMCs. These receptors all stem from a man in his forties or fifties in good health and CMV-seronegative.

The chain joins TRBV5-6 to TRBJ1-5; D ambiguous. Trimming removed 4 bases from V and 0 bases from J, with 11 bases in between. Germline V gene sequence: CDR1 SGHDT, CDR2 YYEEEE. The CDR3 totals 15 residues. CDR3 amino acids: CASSRWSPSNQPQHF. CDR3 coding DNA: TGTGCCAGCAGCCGGTGGAGTCCTAGCAATCAGCCCCAGCATTTT.

This clone turned up a few times. The V and J genes are TRBV10-2 and TRBJ1-5; TRBD1 aligns across 7 bases. V was pared by 4 bases and J by 6 bases, with 3 bases of the junction left unmatched. There are 13 residues in the CDR3. Germline V CDR1 and CDR2: WSHSY, SAAADI. CDR3 sequence reads: CASSGAGGQPQHF. The DNA for the CDR3 is TGCGCCAGCAGTGGGGCAGGGGGTCAGCCCCAGCATTTT.

The genes are TRBV6-1 and TRBJ1-2; 9 nucleotides line up with TRBD1. After removal of 3 bases from V and 6 bases from J, the junction contained 8 bases not matched to a gene. The germline gives CDR1 MNHNS, CDR2 SASEGT. The CDR3 is made up of 15 amino acids. CDR3 in amino acids: CASSDATGGRDGYTF. CDR3 nucleotides: TGTGCCAGCAGTGATGCCACAGGGGGCAGGGATGGCTACACCTTC.

This clone was observed a handful of times. The genes are TRBV7-2 and TRBJ2-5, with a weak D call TRBD2 (6 bases). The DNA matches TRBJ2-7 better at its end, which makes the J call doubtful. The CDR3 is 16 residues long. Germline CDR1 and CDR2: SGHTA and FQGNSA. The CDR3 sequence: CASSLFGGLSSYEQYF. As DNA, the CDR3 is TGTGCCAGCAGCCTATTTGGGGGGTTGAGCTCCTACGAGCAGTACTTC.

In its sample, this clone was seen a few times. This chain joins TRBV19 and TRBJ1-1, with D maybe TRBD1 (5 bases). Trimming took 0 bases from V and 2 from J, leaving 13 bases between them. The CDR3 loop spans 16 amino acids. The germline V gene has CDR1 LNHDA and CDR2 SQIVND (reference sequence). The CDR3 DNA reads as TGTGCCAGTAGTATAGATCTATTTGGGGCAAACACTGAAGCTTTCTTT. Its protein is CASSIDLFGANTEAFF.